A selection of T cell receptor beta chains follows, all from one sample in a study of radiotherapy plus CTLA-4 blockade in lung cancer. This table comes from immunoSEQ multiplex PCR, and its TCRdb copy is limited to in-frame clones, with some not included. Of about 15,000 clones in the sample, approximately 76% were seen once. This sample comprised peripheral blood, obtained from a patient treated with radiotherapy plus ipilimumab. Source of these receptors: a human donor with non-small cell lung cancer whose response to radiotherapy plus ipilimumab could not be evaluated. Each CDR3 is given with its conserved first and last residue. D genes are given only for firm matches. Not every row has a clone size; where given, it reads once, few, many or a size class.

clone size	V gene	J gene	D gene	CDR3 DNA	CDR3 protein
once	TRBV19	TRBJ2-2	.	TGTGCCAGTAGTATAGAGGCAGGGACCGGGGAGCTGTTTTTT	CASSIEAGTGELFF
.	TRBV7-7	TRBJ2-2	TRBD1	TGTGCTAGCAGAGCGACAGGGGATGACACCGGGGAGCTGTTTTTT	CASRATGDDTGELFF
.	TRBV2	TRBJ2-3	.	TGTGCCAGCAGGGGCCAGGAAGATACGCAGTATTTT	CASRGQEDTQYF
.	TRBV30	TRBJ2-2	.	TGTGCCTGGAGTGCCCTAGCTGCGAACACCGGGGAGCTGTTTTTT	CAWSALAANTGELFF
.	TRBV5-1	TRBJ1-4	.	TGCGCCAGCAGCCTCTACGGACAGAATGAAAAACTGTTTTTT	CASSLYGQNEKLFF
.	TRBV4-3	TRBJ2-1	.	TGCGCCAGCAGCCAAGGTTTCGGCAGGGACTATGAGCAGTTCTTC	CASSQGFGRDYEQFF
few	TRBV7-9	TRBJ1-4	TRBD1	TGTGCCAGCAGCTGGTGGACAGGGCCCTCCATAATTGAAGAAAAACTGTTTTTT	CASSWWTGPSIIEEKLFF
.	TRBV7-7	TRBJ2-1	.	TGTGCCAGCAGCCTATTGGGGCGTGATGAGCAGTTCTTC	CASSLLGRDEQFF
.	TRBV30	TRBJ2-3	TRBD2	TGTGCCTGTAAGACTAGCGGGGGGGCCGGAGATACGCAGTATTTT	CACKTSGGAGDTQYF
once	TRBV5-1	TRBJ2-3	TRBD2	TGCGCCAGCAGCTTGGATAGCGGGGGGGGAGATACGCAGTATTTT	CASSLDSGGGDTQYF
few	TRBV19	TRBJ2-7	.	TGTGCCAGTAGTTTCAAGACTGATTCGCCCTACGAGCAGTACTTC	CASSFKTDSPYEQYF
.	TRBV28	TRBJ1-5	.	TGTGCCATCAAGGGGTCGGGAGATAGCAATCAGCCCCAGCATTTT	CAIKGSGDSNQPQHF
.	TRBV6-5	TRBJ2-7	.	TGTGCCAGCAGTTTTCCCTCGGACGGAGGATCCTACGAGCAGTACTTC	CASSFPSDGGSYEQYF
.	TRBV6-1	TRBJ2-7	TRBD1	TGTGCCAGCAGTGAATACGGGGACAGGGGATACGAGCAGTACTTC	CASSEYGDRGYEQYF
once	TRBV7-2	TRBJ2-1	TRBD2	TGTGCCAGCAGCGCCCGACTAGCGGGGGGGCATAATGAGCAGTTCTTC	CASSARLAGGHNEQFF
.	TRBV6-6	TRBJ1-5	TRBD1	TGTGCCAGCAGAAAGGACAGGGCTAGCAATCAGCCCCAGCATTTT	CASRKDRASNQPQHF
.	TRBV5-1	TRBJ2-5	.	TGCGCCACCCGACCGGGCTGGGGGGAAGAGACCCAGTACTTC	CATRPGWGEETQYF
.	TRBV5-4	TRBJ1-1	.	TGTGCCAGCAGCTTGGAACGACAGGCCCAAGCTTTCTTT	CASSLERQAQAFF
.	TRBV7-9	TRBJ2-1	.	TGTGCCAGCAGCGACGGACAGTACAATGAGCAGTTCTTC	CASSDGQYNEQFF
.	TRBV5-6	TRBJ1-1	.	TGTGCCAGCAGCCCCGCGCGAAGCATGAACACTGAAGCTTTCTTT	CASSPARSMNTEAFF
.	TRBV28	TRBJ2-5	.	TGTGCCAGCAGTTTAGGTGGGCAAAGGGAGACCCAGTACTTC	CASSLGGQRETQYF
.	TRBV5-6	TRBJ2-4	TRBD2	TGTGCCAGCAGCTTGCGTGAAGCGGGGTCCCACATTCAGTACTTC	CASSLREAGSHIQYF
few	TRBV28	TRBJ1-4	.	TGTGCCAGCAGGCAGGGAGGAACTAATGAAAAACTGTTTTTT	CASRQGGTNEKLFF
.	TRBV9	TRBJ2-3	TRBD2	TGTGCCAGCAGCGTAGGTGTAGCGGGGGTGAGCACAGATACGCAGTATTTT	CASSVGVAGVSTDTQYF
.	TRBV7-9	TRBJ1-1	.	TGTGCCAGCAGCCCAGTGGGGGCTCTCCCCGGGGCTTTCTTT	CASSPVGALPGAFF
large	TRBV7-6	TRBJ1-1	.	TGTGCCAGCAGCTTAGGCAGGGGGAACACTGAAGCTTTCTTT	CASSLGRGNTEAFF
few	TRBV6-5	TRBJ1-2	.	TGTGCCAGCACCACGGCAGGGGATGGCTACACCTTC	CASTTAGDGYTF
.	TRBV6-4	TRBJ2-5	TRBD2	TGTGCCAGCAGTGAAGGTAGCGGGGGACAAGAGACCCAGTACTTC	CASSEGSGGQETQYF
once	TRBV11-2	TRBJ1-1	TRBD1	TGTGCCAGCAGCTTACGGGACAGGGTTGAAGCTTTCTTT	CASSLRDRVEAFF
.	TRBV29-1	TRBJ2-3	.	TGCAGCGTCACCGGACAGGGAGGGGTCTTAGATACGCAGTATTTT	CSVTGQGGVLDTQYF
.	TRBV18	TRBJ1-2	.	TGTGCCAGCTCAAAAGCTGAGGGCGGCTACACCTTC	CASSKAEGGYTF
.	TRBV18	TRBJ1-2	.	TGTGCCAGCTCACCCGAGGAAAACTATGGCTACACCTTC	CASSPEENYGYTF
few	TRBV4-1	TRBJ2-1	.	TGCGCCAGCAGCCAAGATTTAGTCGATGAGCAGTTCTTC	CASSQDLVDEQFF
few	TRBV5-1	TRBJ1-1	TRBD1	TGCGCCAGCAGCTGGGACCAGGGGGAGGCTTTCTTT	CASSWDQGEAFF
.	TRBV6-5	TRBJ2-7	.	TGTGCCAGCAGTTACTCGACAAGCGAGCAGTACTTC	CASSYSTSEQYF
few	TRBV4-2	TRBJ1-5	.	TGTGCCAGCAGCCATATTGGGGGCTCAGGCAATCAGCCCCAGCATTTT	CASSHIGGSGNQPQHF
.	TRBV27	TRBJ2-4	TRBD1	TGTGCCAGCAGCCCACTCCGACAGGGGGTACAGTCTGCCAAAAACATTCAGTACTTC	CASSPLRQGVQSAKNIQYF
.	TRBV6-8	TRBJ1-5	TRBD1	TGTGCCAGCACTGATTGGGACAGGGTATTAAGAAATCAGCCCCAGCATTTT	CASTDWDRVLRNQPQHF
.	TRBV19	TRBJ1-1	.	TGTGCCAGTAGGTATGGACACGGAGAAACTGAAGCTTTCTTT	CASRYGHGETEAFF
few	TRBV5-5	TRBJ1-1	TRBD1	TGTGCCAGCAGCCCCATGGACAGGGGGAATTCGGAAGCTTTCTTT	CASSPMDRGNSEAFF
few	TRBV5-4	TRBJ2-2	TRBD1	TGTGCCGCCGGGACAGGAGAAAACACCGGGGAGCTGTTTTTT	CAAGTGENTGELFF
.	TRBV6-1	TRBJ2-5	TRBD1	TGTGCCTGCAGTGAAGGGGGCGTAGGCCAAGAGACCCAGTACTTC	CACSEGGVGQETQYF
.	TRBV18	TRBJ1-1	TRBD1	TGTGCCAGCTCACCTCCGATGGGACAGCGGAACACTGAAGCTTTCTTT	CASSPPMGQRNTEAFF
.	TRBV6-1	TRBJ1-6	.	TGTGCCAGCAGTGATCTTCGACAGGCGCTCTATAATTCCCCCCTCCACTTT	CASSDLRQALYNSPLHF
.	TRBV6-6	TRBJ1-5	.	TGTGCCAGCAGTTTCGGCAGGAACAATCAGCCCCAGCATTTT	CASSFGRNNQPQHF
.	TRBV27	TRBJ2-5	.	TGTGCCAGCAGTCAACGGGAGACCCAGTACTTC	CASSQRETQYF
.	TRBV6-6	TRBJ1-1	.	TGTGCCAGCACCGCGGTGGCGGGAGAAGCTTTCTTT	CASTAVAGEAFF
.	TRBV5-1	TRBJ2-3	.	TGCGCCAGCAGCTCGGGCGCCATGGGAGGCCTTTTCACAGATACGCAGTATTTT	CASSSGAMGGLFTDTQYF
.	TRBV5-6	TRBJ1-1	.	TGTGCCAGCAGCTTGGAGGGTTCGGGGTATGGGAGTGAAGCTTTCTTT	CASSLEGSGYGSEAFF
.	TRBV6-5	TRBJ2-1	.	TGTGCCAGCAGTTTGACAGGACAACACTACAATGAGCAGTTCTTC	CASSLTGQHYNEQFF
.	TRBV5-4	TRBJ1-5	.	TGTGCCAGCAGCCCGTATCAGCCCCAGCATTTT	CASSPYQPQHF